A single sample is the source of the 9 T cell receptor beta chains below, sequenced in a study of cytomegalovirus exposure and HLA in healthy donors. The PCR was carried out with 60 Vbeta primers and 13 Jbeta primers. Data came from immunoSEQ multiplex PCR; TCRdb stores just in-frame clones and leaves some out. Here the sample spans about 160,000 clones, roughly four fifths being singletons. The sequencing sample was made of PBMCs. The origin of the receptors is a woman aged 45-65 years in good health and CMV-seropositive.

This clone is categorized as medium-sized. This chain connects TRBV7-3 to TRBJ2-6; D remains ambiguous. Germline loops: CDR1 SGHTA, CDR2 FQGTGA. CDR3 size: 15 residues. The V gene lost 2 bases and the J gene lost 1 base, with 6 bases spanning the gap. CDR3 sequence (DNA): TGTGCCAGCAGCTTATACGGGTCTGGGGCCAACGTCCTGACTTTC. Its protein product is CASSLYGSGANVLTF. The whole variable domain, remainder taken from reference TRBV7-3 and TRBJ2-6, is GAGVSQTPSNKVTEKGKYVELRCDPISGHTALYWYRQSLGQGPEFLIYFQGTGAADDSGLPNDRFFAVRPEGSVSTLKIQRTERGDSAVYLCASSLYGSGANVLTFGAGSRLTVL.

The gene calls are TRBV5-1 and TRBJ1-4, with a weak D call TRBD1 (6 bases). The CDR3 consists of 14 residues. The germline V gene has CDR1 SGHRS and CDR2 YFSETQ. With 0 bases removed from V and 5 bases from J, the gap between germline ends came to 8 bases. As DNA, the CDR3 is TGCGCCAGCAGCTTGGCGGGACACAATGAAAAACTGTTTTTT. Translated, it gives CASSLAGHNEKLFF. The full variable domain, with the rest looked up from reference TRBV5-1 and TRBJ1-4, is KAGVTQTPRYLIKTRGQQVTLSCSPISGHRSVSWYQQTPGQGLQFLFEYFSETQRNKGNFPGRFSGRQFSNSRSEMNVSTLELGDSALYLCASSLAGHNEKLFFGSGTQLSVL.

The chain has TRBV10-3 and TRBJ2-7; weak D call: TRBD1 (5 bases). The CDR3 is made up of 16 amino acids. Per the germline V gene, CDR1 is ENHRY and CDR2 is SYGVKD. Trimming shortened V by 0 bases and J by 5 bases, and 17 bases separated the two germline ends. CDR3 residues: CAISESKGQGTNEQYF. The CDR3 DNA reads TGTGCCATCAGTGAGTCAAAGGGTCAGGGCACGAACGAGCAGTACTTC.

This sequence joins TRBV27 and TRBJ1-4; the match to TRBD1 covers 7 bases. The CDR3 sequence is 14 residues long. The ends lost 5 bases at V and 4 bases at J; junction bases unmatched: 4. Germline V lookup: CDR1 MNHEY, CDR2 SMNVEV (reference sequence). CDR3 coding DNA: TGTGCCAGCAGTCGGACAGGATTTAATGAAAAACTGTTTTTT. This encodes CASSRTGFNEKLFF. Filled out from reference TRBV27 and TRBJ1-4, the complete variable domain reads EAQVTQNPRYLITVTGKKLTVTCSQNMNHEYMSWYRQDPGLGLRQIYYSMNVEVTDKGDVPEGYKVSRKEKRNFPLILESPSPNQTSLYFCASSRTGFNEKLFFGSGTQLSVL.

The rearrangement joins TRBV7-9 to TRBJ2-2; tentative D call: TRBD2 (6 bases). The CDR3 is made up of 16 amino acids. Germline V CDR1 and CDR2: SEHNR, FQNEAQ (reference sequence). The V end lost 5 bases, the J end lost 4 bases, and 17 bases lay between the germline ends. Here the CDR3 DNA reads TGTGCCAGCAGCGCACGACCAGGGACTTCCACCGGGGAGCTGTTTTTT. Its protein product is CASSARPGTSTGELFF. The whole variable domain, remainder taken from reference TRBV7-9 and TRBJ2-2, is DTGVSQNPRHKITKRGQNVTFRCDPISEHNRLYWYRQTLGQGPEFLTYFQNEAQLEKSRLLSDRFSAERPKGSFSTLEIQRTEQGDSAMYLCASSARPGTSTGELFFGEGSRLTVL.

This clone showed up just a few times. The V call is TRBV19, the J call TRBJ2-7, with a possible D match to TRBD1 (8 bases). The CDR3 consists of 17 residues. CDR1 and CDR2 (germline): LNHDA, SQIVND (reference sequence). V dropped 4 bases and J dropped 2 bases, with 21 bases sitting between them. The CDR3 spells CASSKAGQETRTYEQYF. As DNA, the CDR3 is TGTGCCAGTAGTAAAGCGGGACAGGAAACAAGAACCTACGAGCAGTACTTC. The full variable domain, rest sourced from reference TRBV19 and TRBJ2-7, is DGGITQSPKYLFRKEGQNVTLSCEQNLNHDAMYWYRQDPGQGLRLIYYSQIVNDFQKGDIAEGYSVSREKKESFPLTVTSAQKNPTAFYLCASSKAGQETRTYEQYFGPGTRLTVT.

The chain employs TRBV6-1 and TRBJ2-6; weak D call: TRBD1 (6 bases). CDR3 length: 18 residues. Germline CDR1 reads MNHNS; CDR2 reads SASEGT. V was pared by 0 bases and J by 3 bases, with 15 bases between. CDR3 amino acids: CASSEAKLTGSGANVLTF. The CDR3 nucleotides are TGTGCCAGCAGTGAAGCGAAACTTACAGGGAGTGGGGCCAACGTCCTGACTTTC.

This chain uses TRBV27 with TRBJ2-3, with 8 bases that match TRBD2. CDR1 and CDR2 from the germline V gene are MNHEY and SMNVEV (reference sequence). The CDR3 contains 17 residues. Trimming took 4 bases from V and 0 from J; bases not matched to a gene: 9. The CDR3 protein is CASSSWGGGMSTDTQYF. The CDR3 bases are TGTGCCAGCAGTTCTTGGGGCGGGGGGATGAGCACAGATACGCAGTATTTT.

The chain employs TRBV2 and TRBJ2-2, with a weak D call TRBD1 (6 bases). The CDR3 is 14 amino acids. From germline, CDR1 is SNHLY and CDR2 FYNNEI. Deletions cut 8 bases from V and 5 bases from J, with 15 bases between. The CDR3 DNA reads as TGTGCCAGCTCCCTCGGCAGGGGAACCGGGGAGCTGTTTTTT. Its protein product is CASSLGRGTGELFF.